The 11 T cell receptor beta chains in this list originate from one sample, sequenced in a study of immune evolution from preneoplasia to lung adenocarcinoma. The data were produced by immunoSEQ multiplex PCR, yet TCRdb's version contains in-frame clones alone and is incomplete. The table includes about 11,000 clones, about nine tenths detected once. Sequences were obtained from FFPE invasive lung adenocarcinoma tissue. The receptors derive from a person between 65 and 80 years old with invasive lung adenocarcinoma.

This sequence joins TRBV5-1 and TRBJ1-5; weak D call: TRBD1 (5 bases). Germline CDR1 is SGHRS and CDR2 is YFSETQ. The CDR3 has 15 amino acids. Trimming pared 1 base from V and 1 base from J, leaving 9 bases between. The CDR3 reads CASSLIGGSNQPQHF. The CDR3 DNA follows: TGCGCCAGCAGCTTGATTGGGGGGAGCAATCAGCCCCAGCATTTT.

This chain links TRBV18 with TRBJ1-1; 9 bases fit TRBD1. The CDR3 spans 15 residues. Per the germline V gene, CDR1 is KGHSH and CDR2 is LQKENI. Unmatched junction bases numbered 8, after V lost 3 bases and J lost 6 bases. Written as DNA, the CDR3 is TGTGCCAGCTCACCGGACAGGGGCAAGGTTGCTGAAGCTTTCTTT. Amino acids: CASSPDRGKVAEAFF.

CDR3 region: CASSKTGISGNTIYF. The CDR3 nucleotides are TGTGCCAGCAGCAAGACAGGGATCTCTGGAAACACCATATATTTT. This rearrangement joins TRBV6-5 to TRBJ1-3, with 7 bases identical to TRBD1. The CDR3 totals 15 residues. In germline, CDR1 is MNHEY, CDR2 SVGAGI. Unmatched junction bases numbered 5, after V lost 6 bases and J lost 0 bases.

This rearrangement joins TRBV5-6 to TRBJ2-1, with TRBD2 identical over 8 bases. From germline, CDR1 is SGHDT and CDR2 YYEEEE. CDR3 size: 15 residues. The junction had 4 bases not matched to a gene; V was cut back by 0 bases and J by 5 bases. CDR3 residues: CASSLGLARHNEQFF. The CDR3 region has the DNA TGTGCCAGCAGCTTGGGACTAGCGCGTCACAATGAGCAGTTCTTC.

The J gene is TRBJ2-3, the V gene TRBV11-3, with 7 bases aligning to TRBD1. The junction had 1 base not matched to a gene; V was cut back by 4 bases and J by 3 bases. Germline-derived CDR1 and CDR2 are SGHNT and YENEEA. The CDR3 covers 13 residues. The CDR3 here is CASSSRGTDTQYF. The CDR3 nucleotides are TGTGCCAGCAGCTCCAGGGGGACAGATACGCAGTATTTT.

V is TRBV11-2 and J is TRBJ2-7; D is unresolved. Per germline, CDR1 SGHAT and CDR2 FQNNGV. The CDR3 spans 14 residues. The V end was cut by 1 base, the J end by 4 bases, with 11 bases between. CDR3 protein: CASSLVPESYEQYF. The CDR3 DNA reads TGTGCCAGCAGCTTAGTTCCAGAATCATACGAGCAGTACTTC.

The chain has TRBV19 and TRBJ1-3; TRBD1 might be the D (5 bases). The V and J ends lost 8 bases and 1 base respectively, with 12 bases between them. The CDR3 covers 14 residues. Germline V gene sequence: CDR1 LNHDA, CDR2 SQIVND (reference sequence). CDR3 bases: TGTGCCAGTCATTTAGGGACGTCTGGAAACACCATATATTTT. As protein: CASHLGTSGNTIYF.

V and J are TRBV7-6 and TRBJ2-3, with 7 bases identical to TRBD2. The CDR3 covers 17 residues. Unmatched junction bases numbered 7, after V lost 1 base and J lost 0 bases. Per the germline V gene, CDR1 is SGHVS and CDR2 is FNYEAQ. The CDR3 is CASSLGEGGASTDTQYF. The CDR3 bases are TGTGCCAGCAGCTTAGGGGAGGGAGGGGCCAGCACAGATACGCAGTATTTT.

This clone has a single count. V and J are TRBV5-1 and TRBJ2-3, with D perhaps assigned TRBD1 or TRBD2 (5 bases each). The V end lost 6 bases, the J end lost 6 bases, and 20 bases lay between the germline ends. In germline, CDR1 is SGHRS, CDR2 YFSETQ. This CDR3 has 15 amino acids. In DNA, the CDR3 is TGCGCCAGCACCCCTCACCAGGGACGGACGGATACGCAGTATTTT. As protein: CASTPHQGRTDTQYF.

The rearrangement uses TRBV21-1 and TRBJ2-5; TRBD1, the table's D call, was not compared with the DNA. TRBV21-1 is an annotated pseudogene. The CDR3 consists of 15 residues. The CDR3 is CASSRKGARGETQYF. CDR3 in DNA: TGTGCCAGCAGCAGAAAGGGGGCCAGGGGAGAGACCCAGTACTTC.

Turning to this clone: Sequence at one end of the junction differs from germline and may be a read error. V is TRBV20-1 and J is TRBJ1-1; D unclear. The CDR3 sequence is 11 residues long. CDR1 and CDR2 from the germline V gene are DFQATT and SNEGSKA (reference sequence). CDR3 amino acids: CSAEANAEAFF. The CDR3 DNA sequence: TGCAGTGCTGAGGCGAACGCTGAAGCTTTCTTT.